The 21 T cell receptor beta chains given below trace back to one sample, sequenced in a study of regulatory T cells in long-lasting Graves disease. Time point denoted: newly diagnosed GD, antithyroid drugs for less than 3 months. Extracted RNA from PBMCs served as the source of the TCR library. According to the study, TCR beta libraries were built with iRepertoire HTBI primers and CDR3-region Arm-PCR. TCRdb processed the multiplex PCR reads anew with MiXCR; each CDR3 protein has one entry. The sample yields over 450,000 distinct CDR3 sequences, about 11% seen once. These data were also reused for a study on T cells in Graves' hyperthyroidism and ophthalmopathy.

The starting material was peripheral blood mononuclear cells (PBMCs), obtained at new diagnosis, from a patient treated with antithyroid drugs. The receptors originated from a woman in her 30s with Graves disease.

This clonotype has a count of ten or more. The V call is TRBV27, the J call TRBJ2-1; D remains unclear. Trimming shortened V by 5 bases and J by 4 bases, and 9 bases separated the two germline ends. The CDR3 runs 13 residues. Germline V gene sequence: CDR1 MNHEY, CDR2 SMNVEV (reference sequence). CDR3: CASSPNAYNEQFF. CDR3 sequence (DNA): TGTGCCAGCAGTCCAAATGCATACAATGAGCAGTTCTTC.

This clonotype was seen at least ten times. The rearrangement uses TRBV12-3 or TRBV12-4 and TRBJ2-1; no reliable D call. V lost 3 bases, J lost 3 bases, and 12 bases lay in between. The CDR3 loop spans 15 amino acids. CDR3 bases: TGTGCCAGCAGTTTTCGCCCAGATTTCTACAATGAGCAGTTCTTC. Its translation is CASSFRPDFYNEQFF.

CDR3: CASSPLQAGSYEQYF. CDR3 DNA sequence: TGTGCCAGCAGTCCTCTCCAAGCGGGGTCCTACGAGCAGTACTTC. The chain is built from TRBV12-3 or TRBV12-4 and TRBJ2-7; 7 bases are shared with TRBD2. J lost 1 base, V lost 5 bases, and 8 bases had no gene match. The CDR3 runs 15 residues.

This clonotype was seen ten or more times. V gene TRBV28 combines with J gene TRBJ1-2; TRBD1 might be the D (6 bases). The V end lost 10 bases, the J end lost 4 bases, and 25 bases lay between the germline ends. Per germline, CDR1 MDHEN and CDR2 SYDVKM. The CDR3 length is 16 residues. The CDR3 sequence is CAIPTPDRTGRYGYTF. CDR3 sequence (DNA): TGTGCCATCCCCACCCCAGACAGGACTGGGCGCTATGGCTACACCTTC.

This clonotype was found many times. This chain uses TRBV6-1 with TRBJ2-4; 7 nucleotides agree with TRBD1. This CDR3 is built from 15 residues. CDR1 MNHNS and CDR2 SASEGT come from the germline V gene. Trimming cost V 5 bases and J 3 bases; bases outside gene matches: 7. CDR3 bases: TGTGCCAGCAGTCAACGACAGGGTAGCAAAAACATTCAGTACTTC. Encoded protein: CASSQRQGSKNIQYF.

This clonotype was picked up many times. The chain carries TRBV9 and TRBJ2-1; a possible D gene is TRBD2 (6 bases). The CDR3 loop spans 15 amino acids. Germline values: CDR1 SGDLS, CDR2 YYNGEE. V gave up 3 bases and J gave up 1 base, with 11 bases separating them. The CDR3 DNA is TGTGCCAGCAGCGGACGTAGCGGATCCTACAATGAGCAGTTCTTC. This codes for CASSGRSGSYNEQFF.

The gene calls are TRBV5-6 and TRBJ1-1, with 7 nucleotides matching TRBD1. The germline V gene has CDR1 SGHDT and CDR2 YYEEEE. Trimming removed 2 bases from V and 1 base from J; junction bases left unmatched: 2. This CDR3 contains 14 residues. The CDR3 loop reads CASSLGGWNTEAFF. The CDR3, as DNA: TGTGCCAGCAGCTTAGGGGGCTGGAACACTGAAGCTTTCTTT.

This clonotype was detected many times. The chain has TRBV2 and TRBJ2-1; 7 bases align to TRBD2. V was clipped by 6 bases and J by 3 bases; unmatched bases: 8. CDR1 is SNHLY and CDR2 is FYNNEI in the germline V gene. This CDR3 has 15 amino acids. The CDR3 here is CASRTGGGDYNEQFF. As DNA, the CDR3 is TGTGCCAGCAGGACTGGTGGGGGGGACTACAATGAGCAGTTCTTC.

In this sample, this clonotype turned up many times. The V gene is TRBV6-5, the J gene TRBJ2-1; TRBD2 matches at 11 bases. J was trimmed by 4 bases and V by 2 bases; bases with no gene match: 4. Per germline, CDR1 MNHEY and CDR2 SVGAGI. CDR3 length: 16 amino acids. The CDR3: CASSYTTSGKYNEQFF. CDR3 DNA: TGTGCCAGCAGTTACACGACTAGCGGGAAGTACAATGAGCAGTTCTTC.

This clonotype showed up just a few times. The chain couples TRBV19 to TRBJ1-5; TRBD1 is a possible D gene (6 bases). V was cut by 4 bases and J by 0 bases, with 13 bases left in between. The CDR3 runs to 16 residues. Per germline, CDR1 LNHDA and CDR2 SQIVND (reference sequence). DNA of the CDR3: TGTGCCAGTAGTACGTACAGGGATTATAGCAATCAGCCCCAGCATTTT. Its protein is CASSTYRDYSNQPQHF.

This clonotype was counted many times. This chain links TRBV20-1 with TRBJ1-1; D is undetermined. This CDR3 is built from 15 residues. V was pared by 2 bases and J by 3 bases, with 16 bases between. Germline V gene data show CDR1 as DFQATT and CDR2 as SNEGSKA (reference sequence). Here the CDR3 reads CSARSVMGSDTEAFF. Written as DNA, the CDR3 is TGCAGTGCTAGAAGTGTTATGGGCTCGGACACTGAAGCTTTCTTT.

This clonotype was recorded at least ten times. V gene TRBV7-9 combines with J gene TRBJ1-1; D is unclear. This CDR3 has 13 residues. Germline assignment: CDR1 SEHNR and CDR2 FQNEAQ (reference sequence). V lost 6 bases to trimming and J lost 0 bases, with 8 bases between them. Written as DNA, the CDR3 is TGTGCCAGCAGATATCCAGTGAACACTGAAGCTTTCTTT. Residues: CASRYPVNTEAFF.

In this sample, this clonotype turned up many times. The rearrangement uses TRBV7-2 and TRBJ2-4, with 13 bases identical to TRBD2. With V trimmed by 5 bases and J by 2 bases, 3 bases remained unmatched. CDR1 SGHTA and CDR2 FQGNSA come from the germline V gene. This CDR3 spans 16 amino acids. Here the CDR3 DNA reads TGTGCCAGCAGCGACGGGACTAGCGGGACCAAAAACATTCAGTACTTC. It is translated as CASSDGTSGTKNIQYF.

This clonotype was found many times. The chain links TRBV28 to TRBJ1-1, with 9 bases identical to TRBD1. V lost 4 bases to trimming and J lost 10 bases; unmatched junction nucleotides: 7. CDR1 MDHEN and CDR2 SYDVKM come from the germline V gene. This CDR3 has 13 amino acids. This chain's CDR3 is CASSSRTGEAAFF. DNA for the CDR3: TGTGCCAGCAGTTCGAGGACAGGGGAGGCAGCTTTCTTT. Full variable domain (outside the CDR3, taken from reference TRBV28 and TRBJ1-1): DVKVTQSSRYLVKRTGEKVFLECVQDMDHENMFWYRQDPGLGLRLIYFSYDVKMKEKGDIPEGYSVSREKKERFSLILESASTNQTSMYLCASSSRTGEAAFFGQGTRLTVV.

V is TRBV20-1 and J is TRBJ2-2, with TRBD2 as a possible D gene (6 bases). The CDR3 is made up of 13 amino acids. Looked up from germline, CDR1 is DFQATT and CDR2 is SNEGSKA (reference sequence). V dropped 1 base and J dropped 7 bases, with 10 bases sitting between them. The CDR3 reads CSARGLVIGELFF. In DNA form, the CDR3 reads TGCAGTGCTAGAGGACTAGTAATCGGGGAGCTGTTTTTT.

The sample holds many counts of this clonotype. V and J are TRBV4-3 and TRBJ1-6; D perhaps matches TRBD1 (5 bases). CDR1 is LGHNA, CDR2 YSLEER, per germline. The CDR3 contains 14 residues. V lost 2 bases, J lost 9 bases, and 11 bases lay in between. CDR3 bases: TGCGCCAGCAGCCAACAGGGTATAGGTTCACCCCTCCACTTT. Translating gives CASSQQGIGSPLHF.

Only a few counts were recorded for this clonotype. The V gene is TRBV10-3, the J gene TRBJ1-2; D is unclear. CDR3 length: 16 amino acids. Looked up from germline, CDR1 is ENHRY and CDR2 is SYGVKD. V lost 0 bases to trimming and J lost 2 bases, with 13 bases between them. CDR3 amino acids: CAISESTAGLNYGYTF. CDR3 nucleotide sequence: TGTGCCATCAGTGAGTCGACGGCGGGGTTAAACTATGGCTACACCTTC.

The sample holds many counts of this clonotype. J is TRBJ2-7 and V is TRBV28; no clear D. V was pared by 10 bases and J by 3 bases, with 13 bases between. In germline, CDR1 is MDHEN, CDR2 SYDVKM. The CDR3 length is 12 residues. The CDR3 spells CATSLVGYEQYF. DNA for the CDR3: TGTGCCACCTCTTTGGTCGGCTACGAGCAGTACTTC.

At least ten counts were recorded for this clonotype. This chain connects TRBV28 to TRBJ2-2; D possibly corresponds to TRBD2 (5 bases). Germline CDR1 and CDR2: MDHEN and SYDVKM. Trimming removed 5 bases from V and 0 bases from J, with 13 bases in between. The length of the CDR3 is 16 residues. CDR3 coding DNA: TGTGCCAGCAGTCCCCCTTTGGGAGCGAACACCGGGGAGCTGTTTTTT. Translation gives CASSPPLGANTGELFF.

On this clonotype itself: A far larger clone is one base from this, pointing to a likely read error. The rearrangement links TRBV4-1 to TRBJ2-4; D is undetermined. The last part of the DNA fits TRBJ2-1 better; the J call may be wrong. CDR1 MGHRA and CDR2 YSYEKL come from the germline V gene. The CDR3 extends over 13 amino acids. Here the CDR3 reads CASSQVYSYDQFF. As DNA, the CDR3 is TGCGCCAGCAGCCAAGTTTATTCGTATGATCAGTTCTTC.

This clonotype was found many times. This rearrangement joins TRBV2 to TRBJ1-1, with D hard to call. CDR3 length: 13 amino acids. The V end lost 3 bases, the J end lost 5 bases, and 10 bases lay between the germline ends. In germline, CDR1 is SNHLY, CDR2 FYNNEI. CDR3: CASSDSRGTEAFF. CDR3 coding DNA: TGTGCCAGCAGTGATTCAAGAGGGACTGAAGCTTTCTTT.